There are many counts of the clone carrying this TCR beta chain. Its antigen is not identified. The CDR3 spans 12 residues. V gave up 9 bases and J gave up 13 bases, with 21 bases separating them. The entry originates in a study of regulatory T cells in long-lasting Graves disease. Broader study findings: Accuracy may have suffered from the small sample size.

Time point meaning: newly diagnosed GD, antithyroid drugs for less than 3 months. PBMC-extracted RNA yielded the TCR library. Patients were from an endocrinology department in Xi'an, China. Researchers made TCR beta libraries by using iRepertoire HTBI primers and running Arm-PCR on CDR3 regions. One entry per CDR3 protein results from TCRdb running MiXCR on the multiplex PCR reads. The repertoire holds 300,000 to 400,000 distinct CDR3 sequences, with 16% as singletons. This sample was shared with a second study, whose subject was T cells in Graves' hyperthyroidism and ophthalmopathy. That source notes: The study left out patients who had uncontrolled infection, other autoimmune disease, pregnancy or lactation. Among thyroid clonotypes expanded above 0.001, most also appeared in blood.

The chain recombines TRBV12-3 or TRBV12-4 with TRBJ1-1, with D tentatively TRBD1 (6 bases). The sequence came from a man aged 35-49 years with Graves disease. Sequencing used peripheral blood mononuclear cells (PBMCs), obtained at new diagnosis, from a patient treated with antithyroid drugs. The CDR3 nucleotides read TGTGCCAGTGTTTCGGGACAAGGGGCCGGTTTCTTT. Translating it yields CASVSGQGAGFF.